Listed here are 8 T cell receptor beta chains from one sample, sequenced in a study of somatic mutations in cytotoxic T cells in rheumatoid arthritis. Clones were sequenced by immunoSEQ multiplex PCR, and TCRdb holds only the in-frame ones, with some missing. The data show about 9,200 clones, 60% to 80% seen once. The sequenced sample was CD8+ T cells sorted from blood. These receptors were obtained from an adult with rheumatoid arthritis.

The chain links TRBV6-1 to TRBJ2-1; 13 bases line up with TRBD2. The ends lost 7 bases at V and 3 bases at J; junction bases unmatched: 3. This CDR3 is 15 amino acids long. CDR1 and CDR2 (germline): MNHNS, SASEGT. In DNA, the CDR3 is TGTGCCAGCAATGGACTAGCGGGGGACTACAATGAGCAGTTCTTC. Its protein is CASNGLAGDYNEQFF.

The DNA for the CDR3 is TGCAGTGCTAGCTCAAACAATGAGCAGTTCTTC. Its protein is CSASSNNEQFF. The V and J genes are TRBV20-1 and TRBJ2-1; D unclear. Germline-derived CDR1 and CDR2 are DFQATT and SNEGSKA (reference sequence). CDR3 length: 11 amino acids. V lost 3 bases and J lost 5, with 5 bases in between.

This chain links TRBV4-1 with TRBJ2-7; TRBD1 is a possible D gene (5 bases). Trimming removed 1 base from V and 4 bases from J, with 17 bases in between. CDR1 is MGHRA and CDR2 is YSYEKL in the germline V gene. This CDR3 has 16 residues. CDR3 sequence reads: CASSQASQGLAYEQYF. DNA of the CDR3: TGCGCCAGCAGCCAAGCCAGTCAGGGTTTGGCGTACGAGCAGTACTTC.

The rearrangement joins TRBV27 to TRBJ2-1; 7 bases align to TRBD1. The CDR3 length is 12 residues. Germline V gene sequence: CDR1 MNHEY, CDR2 SMNVEV (reference sequence). V lost 5 bases to trimming and J lost 9 bases; unmatched junction nucleotides: 4. The CDR3 DNA reads as TGTGCCAGCAGTACGACAGGGATTGAGCAGTTCTTC. Its translation: CASSTTGIEQFF.

For this clone: At one boundary the junction diverges from the germline segment, which might be a read error. This chain joins TRBV18 and TRBJ2-3; D remains ambiguous. This CDR3 comprises 14 residues. CDR1 and CDR2 from the germline V gene are KGHSH and LQKENI. CDR3 coding DNA: TGTGCCAGCTCTCCACCCCCGGCGGAAAATACGCAGTATTTT. Translation gives CASSPPPAENTQYF.

The gene calls are TRBV21-1 and TRBJ2-3; the table calls TRBD1, which could not be checked here. TRBV21-1 counts as a pseudogene. CDR3 length: 17 amino acids. The CDR3 DNA sequence: TGTGCCAGCAGCCAGCCGAACGGGACAGGGTTTACAGATACGCAGTATTTT. Translation gives CASSQPNGTGFTDTQYF.

The chain is built from TRBV6-1 and TRBJ2-7, with D maybe TRBD1 (5 bases). The V gene's germline CDR1 is MNHNS and CDR2 SASEGT. The CDR3 is 18 residues long. Trimming shortened V by 2 bases and J by 4 bases, and 24 bases separated the two germline ends. The CDR3 region has the DNA TGTGCCAGCAGTGAACAGGGCAGCAGGTTACCAATCTCATACGAGCAGTACTTC. It encodes CASSEQGSRLPISYEQYF.

The chain uses TRBV4-3 and TRBJ1-1; maybe TRBD1 (5 bases). Per germline, CDR1 LGHNA and CDR2 YSLEER. Trimming took 0 bases from V and 2 from J, leaving 10 bases between them. This CDR3 region has 15 residues. Here the CDR3 DNA reads TGCGCCAGCAGCCAAGATCCAGGGACCAACACTGAAGCTTTCTTT. It encodes CASSQDPGTNTEAFF.